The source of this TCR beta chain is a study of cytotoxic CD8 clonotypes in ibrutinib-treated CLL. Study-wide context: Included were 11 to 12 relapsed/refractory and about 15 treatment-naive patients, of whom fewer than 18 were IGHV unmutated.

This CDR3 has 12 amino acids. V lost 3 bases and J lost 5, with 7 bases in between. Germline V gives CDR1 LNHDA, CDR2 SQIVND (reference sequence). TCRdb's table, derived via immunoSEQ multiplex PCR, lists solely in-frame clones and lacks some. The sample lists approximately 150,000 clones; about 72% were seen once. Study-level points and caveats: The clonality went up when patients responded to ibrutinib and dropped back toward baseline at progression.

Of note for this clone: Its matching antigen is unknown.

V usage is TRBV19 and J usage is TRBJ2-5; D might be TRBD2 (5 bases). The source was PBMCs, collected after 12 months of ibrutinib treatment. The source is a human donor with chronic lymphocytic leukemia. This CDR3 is CASSIPGETQYF. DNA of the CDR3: TGTGCCAGTAGTATCCCGGGGGAGACCCAGTACTTC.